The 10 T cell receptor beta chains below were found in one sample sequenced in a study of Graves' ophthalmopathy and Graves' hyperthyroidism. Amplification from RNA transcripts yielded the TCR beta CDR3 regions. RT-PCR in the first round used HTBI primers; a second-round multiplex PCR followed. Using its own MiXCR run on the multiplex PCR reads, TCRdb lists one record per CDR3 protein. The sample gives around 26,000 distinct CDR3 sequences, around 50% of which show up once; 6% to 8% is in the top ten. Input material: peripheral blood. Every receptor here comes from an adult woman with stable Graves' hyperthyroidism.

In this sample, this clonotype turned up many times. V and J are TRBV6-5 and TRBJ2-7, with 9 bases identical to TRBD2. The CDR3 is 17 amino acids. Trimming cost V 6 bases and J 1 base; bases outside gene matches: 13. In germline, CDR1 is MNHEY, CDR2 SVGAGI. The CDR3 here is CASSHFVVAGASYEQYF. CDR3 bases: TGTGCCAGCAGCCACTTTGTGGTAGCGGGAGCATCCTACGAGCAGTACTTC.

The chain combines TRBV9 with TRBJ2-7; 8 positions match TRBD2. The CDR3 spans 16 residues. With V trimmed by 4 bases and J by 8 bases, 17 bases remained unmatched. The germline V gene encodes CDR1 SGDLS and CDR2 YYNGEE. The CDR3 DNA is TGTGCCAGCAGCCCCAGCGGTCGGGGGGGTCAGCCCCAGCAGTACTTC. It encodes CASSPSGRGGQPQQYF.

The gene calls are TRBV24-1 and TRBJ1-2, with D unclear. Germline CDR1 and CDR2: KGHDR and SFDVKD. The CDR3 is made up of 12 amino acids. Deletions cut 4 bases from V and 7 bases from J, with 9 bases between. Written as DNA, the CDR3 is TGTGCCACCAGTGAAAGTAATGTTGGCTACACCTTC. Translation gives CATSESNVGYTF.

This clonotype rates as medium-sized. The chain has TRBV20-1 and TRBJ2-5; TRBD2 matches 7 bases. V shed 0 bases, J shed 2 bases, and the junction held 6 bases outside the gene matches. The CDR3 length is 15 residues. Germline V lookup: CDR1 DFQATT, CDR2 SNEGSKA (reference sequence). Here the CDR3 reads CSARDRGVGQETQYF. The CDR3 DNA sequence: TGCAGTGCTAGAGATCGGGGGGTGGGACAAGAGACCCAGTACTTC.

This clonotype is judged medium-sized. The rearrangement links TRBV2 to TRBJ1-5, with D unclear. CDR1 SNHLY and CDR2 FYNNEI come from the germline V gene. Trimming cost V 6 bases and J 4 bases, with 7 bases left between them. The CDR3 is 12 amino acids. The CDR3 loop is CASRYENQPQHF. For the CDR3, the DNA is TGTGCCAGCAGGTATGAGAATCAGCCCCAGCATTTT.

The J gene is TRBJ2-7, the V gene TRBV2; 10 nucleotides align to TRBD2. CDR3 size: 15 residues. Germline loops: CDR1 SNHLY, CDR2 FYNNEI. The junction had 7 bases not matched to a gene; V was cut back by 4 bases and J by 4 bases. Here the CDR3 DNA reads TGTGCCAGCAGTGGGGAGGTAGCGGGAGGTTACGAGCAGTACTTC. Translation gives CASSGEVAGGYEQYF.

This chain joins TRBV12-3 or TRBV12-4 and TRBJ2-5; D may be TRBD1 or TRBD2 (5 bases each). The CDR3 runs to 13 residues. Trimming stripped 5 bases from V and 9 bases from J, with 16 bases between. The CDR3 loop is CASSRDRNQPQYF. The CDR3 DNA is TGTGCCAGCAGTAGGGACCGTAATCAGCCCCAGTACTTC.

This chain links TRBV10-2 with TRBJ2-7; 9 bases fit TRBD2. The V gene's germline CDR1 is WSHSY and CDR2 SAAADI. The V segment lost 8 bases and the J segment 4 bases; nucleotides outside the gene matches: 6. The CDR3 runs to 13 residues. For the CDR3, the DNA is TGCGCCAGCCCTGGTGCGGGAGGGTACGAGCAGTACTTC. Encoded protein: CASPGAGGYEQYF.

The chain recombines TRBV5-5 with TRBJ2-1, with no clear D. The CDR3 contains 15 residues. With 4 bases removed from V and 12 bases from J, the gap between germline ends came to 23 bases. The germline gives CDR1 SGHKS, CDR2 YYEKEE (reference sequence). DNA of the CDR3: TGTGCCAGCAGCCCCCGGAGCGTTAGCACAGATACGCAGTTCTTC. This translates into CASSPRSVSTDTQFF.

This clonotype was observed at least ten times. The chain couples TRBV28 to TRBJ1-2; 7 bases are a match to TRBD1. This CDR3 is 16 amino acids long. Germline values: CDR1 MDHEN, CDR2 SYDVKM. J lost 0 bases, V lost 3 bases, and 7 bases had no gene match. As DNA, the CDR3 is TGTGCCAGCAGTTTCAAGGGGGCGGAGGCTAACTATGGCTACACCTTC. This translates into CASSFKGAEANYGYTF.